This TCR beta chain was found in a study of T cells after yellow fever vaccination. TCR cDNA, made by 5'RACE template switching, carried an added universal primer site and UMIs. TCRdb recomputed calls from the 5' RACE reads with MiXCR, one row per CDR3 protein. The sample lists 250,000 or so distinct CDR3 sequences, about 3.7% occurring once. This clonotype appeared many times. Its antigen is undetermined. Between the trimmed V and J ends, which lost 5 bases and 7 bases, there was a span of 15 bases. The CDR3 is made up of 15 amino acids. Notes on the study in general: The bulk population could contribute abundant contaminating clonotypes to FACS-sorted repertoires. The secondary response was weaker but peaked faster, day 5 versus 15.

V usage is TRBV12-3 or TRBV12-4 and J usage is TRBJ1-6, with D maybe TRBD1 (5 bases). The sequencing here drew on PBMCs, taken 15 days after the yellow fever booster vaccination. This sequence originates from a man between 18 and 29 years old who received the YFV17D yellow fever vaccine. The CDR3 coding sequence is TGTGCCAGCAGTAACCGGGACGCAACAAATTCACCCCTCCACTTT. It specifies CASSNRDATNSPLHF.